The 2 T cell receptor beta chains listed next were all sequenced from one sample in a study of beta chain features in type 1 diabetes. Study outcomes and limitations: There was a moderate but significant shortening of TCRB CDR3s in all four CD4+ subsets of Type 1 diabetes patients.

Of the isolated RNA, all was reverse transcribed, and so the sequenced material was expressed TCRB transcripts. The data were produced by immunoSEQ multiplex PCR, yet TCRdb's version contains in-frame clones alone and is incomplete. The sample has 150,000 to 200,000 clones; 9% are singletons. For these receptors, no antigen is known. Material: central memory CD4+ T cells from blood. The receptors originated from a woman between 25 and 40 years old with type 1 diabetes.

This clone was seen a handful of times. The gene calls are TRBV12-5 and TRBJ2-5; D is perhaps TRBD1 (7 bases). V dropped 1 base and J dropped 2 bases, with 17 bases sitting between them. The CDR3 length is 17 residues. CDR1 and CDR2 from the germline V gene are LGHNT and FRNRAP. The CDR3 DNA follows: TGTGCTAGTGGTTTGGGTGCCTCGACAGGGACTCAAGAGACCCAGTACTTC. As protein: CASGLGASTGTQETQYF.

This clone was seen a few times. This chain joins TRBV30 and TRBJ1-2; 8 nucleotides agree with TRBD1. The V and J ends lost 0 bases and 8 bases, in that order; junction bases with no gene match: 5. This CDR3 contains 13 residues. Germline V gives CDR1 GTSNPN, CDR2 SVGIG (reference sequence). The chain's CDR3 is CAWSVRQGTGYTF. The CDR3 DNA sequence: TGTGCCTGGAGTGTACGACAGGGGACAGGCTACACCTTC.